This TCR beta chain was retrieved from a study of human T cells and chemical hapten exposure. The CDR3 is 16 residues long. Germline lookup yields CDR1 MNHEY and CDR2 SVGAGI. V dropped 6 bases and J dropped 4; count of bases not matched to a gene: 11. Sample time point: healthy volunteer bleed at 2 weeks. The authors extracted total RNA from unfractionated whole blood. A single record per CDR3 protein comes from TCRdb applying MiXCR to the RACE reads. The sample has 130,000 or so distinct CDR3 sequences; around 8.3% are singletons. There are many counts of this clonotype. The rearrangement uses TRBV6-5 and TRBJ1-3; TRBD1 matches at 8 bases. The source of this sequence is a male donor in good health. Some clones in this sample may be carry-over from other donors' samples. The sample was whole blood. The CDR3 here is CASRPDQGAYGNTIYF. The CDR3 DNA is TGTGCCAGCAGACCTGACCAGGGGGCGTACGGAAACACCATATATTTT.